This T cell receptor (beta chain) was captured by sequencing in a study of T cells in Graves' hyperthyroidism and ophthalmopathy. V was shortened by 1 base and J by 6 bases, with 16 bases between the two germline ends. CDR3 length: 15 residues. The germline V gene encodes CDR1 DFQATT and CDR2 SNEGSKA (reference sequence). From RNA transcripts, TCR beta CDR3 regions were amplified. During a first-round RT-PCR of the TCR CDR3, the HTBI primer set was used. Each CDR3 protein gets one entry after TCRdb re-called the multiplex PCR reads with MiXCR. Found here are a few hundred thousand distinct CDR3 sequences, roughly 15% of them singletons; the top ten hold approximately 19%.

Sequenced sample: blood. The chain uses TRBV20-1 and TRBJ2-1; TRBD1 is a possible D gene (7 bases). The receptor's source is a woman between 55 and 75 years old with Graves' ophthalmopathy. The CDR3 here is CSARVGRQGGNEQFF. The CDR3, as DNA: TGCAGTGCTAGAGTTGGTAGGCAGGGGGGCAATGAGCAGTTCTTC.